This T cell receptor beta chain was identified during a study of human T cells and chemical hapten exposure. This clonotype has a handful of counts. TCRdb reprocessed the RACE reads via MiXCR and lists one record per CDR3 protein. This table holds under 300,000 distinct CDR3 sequences, 7.5% to 8% found once. Germline V lookup: CDR1 MNHEY, CDR2 SMNVEV (reference sequence). The ends were cut back, 6 bases at V and 3 bases at J, with 14 bases in the middle. This CDR3 spans 15 amino acids. Time point: pre-sensitization, week 0. Treatment defined: therapeutic diphenylcyclopropenone sensitization with weekly scalp DPC.

The input for sequencing was whole blood, taken in connection with sensitization to the hapten diphenylcyclopropenone (DPC). The V call is TRBV27, the J call TRBJ2-2, with a tentative D call TRBD2 (5 bases). The sequence derives from a man aged 18-30 years with alopecia areata. Some clones in this sample may be carry-over from other donors' samples. For the CDR3, the DNA is TGTGCCAGCAGCGAAGACGGACTTTACACCGGGGAGCTGTTTTTT. It encodes CASSEDGLYTGELFF.